Below, 23 T cell receptor beta chains from the same sample are listed, as sequenced in a study of OX40 agonist ivuxolimab in advanced cancers. Method: immunoSEQ multiplex PCR; TCRdb's copy keeps in-frame clones and lacks some. The table records tens of thousands of clones, roughly 89% of them present only once. The sample was CD4+ or CD8+ T cells sorted from blood, taken in a trial of the OX40 agonist ivuxolimab. These receptors all come from an adult with an advanced solid tumor such as melanoma, head and neck, liver or kidney cancer.

The chain recombines TRBV7-2 with TRBJ2-2; D might be TRBD2 (5 bases). From germline, CDR1 is SGHTA and CDR2 FQGNSA. The CDR3 contains 21 residues. The V end lost 0 bases, the J end lost 1 base, and 24 bases lay between the germline ends. CDR3 amino acids: CASSLARSISAQVLNTGELFF. Here the CDR3 DNA reads TGTGCCAGCAGCTTAGCCCGATCTATTAGCGCTCAGGTCTTGAACACCGGGGAGCTGTTTTTT.

CDR3 DNA sequence: TGTGCCAGCAGCCCATCTCTGAATGCTTTAAAGCAGTACGTC. Translating it yields CASSPSLNALKQYV. This rearrangement joins TRBV28 to TRBJ2-7; D remains ambiguous. The CDR3 extends over 14 amino acids. In germline, CDR1 is MDHEN, CDR2 SYDVKM. Trimming stripped 6 bases from V and 8 bases from J, with 20 bases between.

The chain uses TRBV7-2 and TRBJ1-2, with 9 nucleotides matching TRBD1. Trimming took 1 base from V and 4 from J; bases not matched to a gene: 7. The CDR3 length is 16 residues. CDR1 SGHTA and CDR2 FQGNSA come from the germline V gene. The chain's CDR3 is CASSLGGQGSGYGYTF. The CDR3 DNA follows: TGTGCCAGCAGCTTAGGGGGACAGGGATCGGGCTATGGCTACACCTTC.

V is TRBV7-2 and J is TRBJ1-3; D possibly corresponds to TRBD1 (6 bases). V lost 2 bases and J 4 bases, leaving 18 bases between the germline ends. The CDR3 covers 17 residues. CDR1 is SGHTA, CDR2 FQGNSA, per germline. The CDR3 DNA is TGTGCCAGCAGCTTATTCCCAGGGGAGGGCCTGGGAAACACCATATATTTT. Its protein is CASSLFPGEGLGNTIYF.

The gene calls are TRBV5-1 and TRBJ2-1, with D tentatively TRBD2 (5 bases). V lost 4 bases and J 5 bases, leaving 13 bases between the germline ends. CDR1 is SGHRS, CDR2 YFSETQ, per germline. This CDR3 contains 14 residues. DNA for the CDR3: TGCGCCAGCAGCCTCTCGAGGGCCAACAATGAGCAGTTCTTC. Translating it yields CASSLSRANNEQFF.

The rearrangement links TRBV18 to TRBJ1-2, with D unclear. This CDR3 has 13 amino acids. Per the germline V gene, CDR1 is KGHSH and CDR2 is LQKENI. Deletions cut 4 bases from V and 4 bases from J, with 10 bases between. CDR3 sequence (DNA): TGTGCCAGCTCACGCTGGACGGGCTATGGCTACACCTTC. It specifies CASSRWTGYGYTF.

The rearrangement links TRBV18 to TRBJ2-3; 12 bases agree with TRBD2. The CDR3 length is 17 residues. With V trimmed by 6 bases and J by 4 bases, 11 bases remained unmatched. Germline loops: CDR1 KGHSH, CDR2 LQKENI. The CDR3 DNA is TGTGCCAGCTCCCAGACTAGCGGGGGTCCTGCCGCAGATACGCAGTATTTT. Translated, it gives CASSQTSGGPAADTQYF.

In DNA, the CDR3 is TGCGCCAGCAGCCAAGGGGTTTTTAGCGGAGACTCCACAGATACGCAGTATTTT. Translated, it gives CASSQGVFSGDSTDTQYF. This chain connects TRBV4-1 to TRBJ2-3; the D gene is possibly TRBD2 (6 bases). The CDR3 is made up of 18 amino acids. Germline V CDR1 and CDR2: MGHRA, YSYEKL. The germline V and J ends were trimmed by 1 base and 2 bases, with 19 bases remaining between them.

V gene TRBV29-1 combines with J gene TRBJ1-4, with D possibly matching TRBD1 (5 bases). CDR3 length: 12 amino acids. The germline V gene encodes CDR1 SQVTM and CDR2 ANQGSEA. V lost 4 bases and J lost 5, with 8 bases in between. The CDR3 reads CSVAWGNEKLFF. CDR3 coding DNA: TGCAGCGTTGCTTGGGGGAATGAAAAACTGTTTTTT. Full variable domain (remainder filled in from reference TRBV29-1 and TRBJ1-4): SAVISQKPSRDICQRGTSLTIQCQVDSQVTMMFWYRQQPGQSLTLIATANQGSEATYESGFVIDKFPISRPNLTFSTLTVSNMSPEDSSIYLCSVAWGNEKLFFGSGTQLSVL.

The chain carries TRBV2 and TRBJ2-7; D tentatively reads TRBD1 or TRBD2 (5 bases each). V gave up 5 bases and J gave up 4 bases, with 15 bases separating them. This CDR3 comprises 14 residues. In germline, CDR1 is SNHLY, CDR2 FYNNEI. Here the CDR3 DNA reads TGTGCCAGCAGTAAGGGAGAGGGGCGGTACGAGCAGTACGTC. Residues: CASSKGEGRYEQYV.

This clone appeared a single time. The chain is built from TRBV6-6 and TRBJ1-3; D gene uncertain. Germline V lookup: CDR1 MNHNY, CDR2 SVGAGI (reference sequence). This CDR3 contains 16 residues. V was cut by 2 bases and J by 4 bases, with 15 bases left in between. This chain's CDR3 is CASSYGQPKAGNTIYF. As DNA, the CDR3 is TGTGCCAGCAGTTACGGGCAGCCCAAGGCGGGAAACACCATATATTTT.

This chain links TRBV30 with TRBJ2-7; 7 bases are a match to TRBD1. Unmatched junction bases numbered 5, after V lost 5 bases and J lost 1 base. Germline CDR1 reads GTSNPN; CDR2 reads SVGIG (reference sequence). The CDR3 has 13 residues. The CDR3 sequence: CAWCRDSSYEQYF. The CDR3 bases are TGTGCCTGGTGCCGGGACAGTTCCTACGAGCAGTACTTC.

V is TRBV7-2 and J is TRBJ2-7; D not certain. CDR1 and CDR2 (germline): SGHTA, FQGNSA. The CDR3 contains 13 residues. The V end lost 5 bases, the J end lost 6 bases, and 14 bases lay between the germline ends. The CDR3 loop reads CASSMDPTGEQYF. The CDR3, as DNA: TGTGCCAGCAGCATGGACCCGACTGGCGAGCAGTACTTC.

This clone was seen a single time. This chain uses TRBV4-3 with TRBJ1-2; 8 bases fit TRBD1. The V gene end was trimmed by 3 bases and the J gene end by 6 bases; junction bases not matched to a gene: 9. Germline CDR1 LGHNA, CDR2 YSLEER. The CDR3 runs to 15 residues. The CDR3 nucleotides read TGCGCCAGCAGCCAGGTACGACAGGGGAGACATGGCTACACCTTC. Protein sequence: CASSQVRQGRHGYTF.

The rearrangement links TRBV9 to TRBJ1-4; no firm D call. V lost 7 bases and J 4 bases, leaving 14 bases between the germline ends. This CDR3 contains 14 residues. Germline V gene data show CDR1 as SGDLS and CDR2 as YYNGEE. CDR3 sequence: CASSSEIGNEKLFF. CDR3 DNA sequence: TGTGCCAGCTCGTCCGAGATTGGTAATGAAAAACTGTTTTTT.

The genes are TRBV6-1 and TRBJ1-5; D ambiguous. Trimming took 2 bases from V and 10 from J, leaving 12 bases between them. This CDR3 has 13 amino acids. CDR1 and CDR2 from the germline V gene are MNHNS and SASEGT. CDR3 sequence (DNA): TGTGCCAGCAGTGAAATGCTGAACCAACCCCAGCATTTT. It encodes CASSEMLNQPQHF.

Only one count was recorded for this clone. The chain recombines TRBV7-8 with TRBJ2-7; the D gene is possibly TRBD2 (5 bases). Germline lookup yields CDR1 SGHVS and CDR2 FQNEAQ. There are 14 residues in the CDR3. Trimming left V 5 bases short and J 2 bases short, with 13 bases between. Written as DNA, the CDR3 is TGTGCCAGCAGCCTGCTCGGGGTTCCCTACGAGCAGTACTTC. This encodes CASSLLGVPYEQYF.

V and J are TRBV11-2 and TRBJ2-1, with D unclear. The CDR3 length is 14 residues. Germline-derived CDR1 and CDR2 are SGHAT and FQNNGV. With 5 bases removed from V and 2 bases from J, the gap between germline ends came to 10 bases. CDR3 loop: CASSRTFTYNEQFF. The CDR3 coding sequence is TGTGCCAGCAGCCGAACGTTTACCTACAATGAGCAGTTCTTC.

The chain has TRBV11-2 and TRBJ1-5, with TRBD1 matching over 10 bases. The CDR3 runs 17 residues. V lost 6 bases and J lost 4; bases outside the gene matches: 12. CDR1 is SGHAT and CDR2 is FQNNGV in the germline V gene. The CDR3 sequence: CASSGDRGASDNQPQHF. CDR3 nucleotides: TGTGCCAGCAGTGGGGACAGGGGCGCGAGTGATAATCAGCCCCAGCATTTT. The variable domain in full, completed from reference TRBV11-2 and TRBJ1-5, reads EAGVAQSPRYKIIEKRQSVAFWCNPISGHATLYWYQQILGQGPKLLIQFQNNGVVDDSQLPKDRFSAERLKGVDSTLKIQPAKLEDSAVYLCASSGDRGASDNQPQHFGDGTRLSIL.

This clone came up once. The gene calls are TRBV28 and TRBJ2-2; weak D call: TRBD1 (6 bases). CDR3 size: 13 residues. Germline V CDR1 and CDR2: MDHEN, SYDVKM. The V gene lost 8 bases and the J gene lost 2 bases, with 9 bases spanning the gap. Written as DNA, the CDR3 is TGTGCCAGCGGGGGCCCAAACACCGGGGAGCTGTTTTTT. Its translation: CASGGPNTGELFF. The whole variable domain, remainder taken from reference TRBV28 and TRBJ2-2, is DVKVTQSSRYLVKRTGEKVFLECVQDMDHENMFWYRQDPGLGLRLIYFSYDVKMKEKGDIPEGYSVSREKKERFSLILESASTNQTSMYLCASGGPNTGELFFGEGSRLTVL.

The chain joins TRBV5-5 to TRBJ2-5; D possibly corresponds to TRBD1 (5 bases). Germline CDR1 and CDR2: SGHKS and YYEKEE (reference sequence). This CDR3 is 14 amino acids long. V dropped 0 bases and J dropped 5 bases, with 11 bases sitting between them. DNA for the CDR3: TGTGCCAGCAGCTTGGCGGCAGGGCAGGAGACCCAGTACTTC. Its translation is CASSLAAGQETQYF.

The chain links TRBV23-1 to TRBJ2-7; a possible D gene is TRBD2 (5 bases). TRBV23-1 falls under the ORF class, with uncertain function. V was shortened by 10 bases and J by 0 bases, with 19 bases between the two germline ends. The CDR3 consists of 15 residues. CDR3 loop: CATKRGLKSSYEQYF. The CDR3 nucleotides read TGCGCCACGAAAAGAGGACTCAAGAGCTCCTACGAGCAGTACTTC.

This sequence joins TRBV11-2 and TRBJ2-3; possible D gene TRBD2, 6 bases. Per germline, CDR1 SGHAT and CDR2 FQNNGV. This CDR3 is 14 amino acids long. V lost 6 bases, J lost 4 bases, and 14 bases lay in between. CDR3 amino acids: CASRRLVGADTQYF. In DNA, the CDR3 is TGTGCCAGCAGACGACTAGTTGGAGCAGATACGCAGTATTTT.